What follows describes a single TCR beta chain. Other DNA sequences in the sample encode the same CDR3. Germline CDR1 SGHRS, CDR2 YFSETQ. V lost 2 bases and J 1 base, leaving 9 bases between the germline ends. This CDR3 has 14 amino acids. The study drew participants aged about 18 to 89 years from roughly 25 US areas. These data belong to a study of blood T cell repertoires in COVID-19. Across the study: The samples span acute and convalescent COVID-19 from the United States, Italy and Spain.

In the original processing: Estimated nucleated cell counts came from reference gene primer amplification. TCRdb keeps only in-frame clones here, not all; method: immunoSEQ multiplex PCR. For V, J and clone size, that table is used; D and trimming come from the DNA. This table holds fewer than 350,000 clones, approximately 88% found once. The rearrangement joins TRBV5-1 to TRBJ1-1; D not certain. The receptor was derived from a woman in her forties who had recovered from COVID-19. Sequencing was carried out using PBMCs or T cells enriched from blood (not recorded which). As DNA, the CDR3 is TGCGCCAGCAGCTTTGACGGCGGGAACACTGAAGCTTTCTTT. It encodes CASSFDGGNTEAFF.